Listed below are T cell receptor beta chains from one sample, sequenced in a study of T cells in Graves' hyperthyroidism and ophthalmopathy. A single record per CDR3 protein comes from TCRdb applying MiXCR to the multiplex PCR reads. This sample carries a few hundred thousand distinct CDR3 sequences, under 60% of them seen once, and the ten largest clones take roughly 8.2%. The source material was peripheral blood or thyroid tissue (not recorded which). These receptors were obtained from a woman aged 18-29 years with Graves' hyperthyroidism. Both conserved end residues are part of each CDR3. Fields, in order: V gene, clone size, J gene, D gene, CDR3 protein, CDR3 DNA. A D gene is named only where the DNA matches it firmly. The size field is filled for only some rows; it gives once, few, many or a size class.

v_call: TRBV12-3/TRBV12-4
clone_size: many
j_call: TRBJ2-7
d_call: NA
cdr3_aa: CASSLQNSAYEQYF
cdr3_nt: TGTGCCAGCAGCCTACAGAATTCGGCCTACGAGCAGTACTTC

v_call: TRBV7-2
clone_size: many
j_call: TRBJ1-6
d_call: NA
cdr3_aa: CASSARDTSSYNSPLHF
cdr3_nt: TGTGCCAGCAGCGCCCGGGACACCAGCTCCTATAATTCACCCCTCCACTTT

v_call: TRBV15
clone_size: few
j_call: TRBJ2-1
d_call: TRBD2
cdr3_aa: CATSKILADNEQFF
cdr3_nt: TGTGCCACTAGCAAAATACTAGCGGACAATGAGCAGTTCTTC

v_call: TRBV2
clone_size: NA
j_call: TRBJ2-7
d_call: TRBD1
cdr3_aa: CASSVTDRGTGRGQYF
cdr3_nt: TGTGCCAGCAGTGTTACGGACCGCGGGACAGGAAGAGGGCAGTACTTC

v_call: TRBV2
clone_size: many
j_call: TRBJ1-2
d_call: TRBD1
cdr3_aa: CASIKAGGLYGYTF
cdr3_nt: TGTGCCAGCATTAAGGCAGGGGGCCTCTATGGCTACACCTTC

v_call: TRBV5-4
clone_size: many
j_call: TRBJ1-6
d_call: NA
cdr3_aa: CASKLASSYNSPLHF
cdr3_nt: TGTGCCAGCAAATTGGCGAGCTCCTATAATTCACCCCTCCACTTT

v_call: TRBV9
clone_size: NA
j_call: TRBJ1-3
d_call: NA
cdr3_aa: CASSVGRGQHSGNTIYF
cdr3_nt: TGTGCCAGCAGCGTAGGCCGGGGACAACACTCTGGAAACACCATATATTTT

v_call: TRBV6-5
clone_size: many
j_call: TRBJ2-5
d_call: NA
cdr3_aa: CASSYSGMETQYF
cdr3_nt: TGTGCCAGCAGTTATTCCGGGATGGAGACCCAGTACTTC

v_call: TRBV9
clone_size: NA
j_call: TRBJ2-7
d_call: NA
cdr3_aa: CASSEDGGGPYEQYF
cdr3_nt: TGTGCCAGCAGCGAAGATGGGGGCGGCCCCTACGAGCAGTACTTC

v_call: TRBV5-1
clone_size: NA
j_call: TRBJ1-5
d_call: NA
cdr3_aa: CASSSGLAGQPQHF
cdr3_nt: TGCGCCAGCAGCTCGGGACTAGCGGGGCAGCCCCAGCATTTT

v_call: TRBV20-1
clone_size: once
j_call: TRBJ1-2
d_call: TRBD1
cdr3_aa: CSAPGTGNYGYTF
cdr3_nt: TGCAGTGCTCCCGGGACAGGGAACTATGGCTACACCTTC

v_call: TRBV2
clone_size: many
j_call: TRBJ2-5
d_call: TRBD1
cdr3_aa: CASGQARGLETQYF
cdr3_nt: TGTGCCAGCGGCCAGGCCAGGGGGCTGGAGACCCAGTACTTC

v_call: TRBV5-8
clone_size: NA
j_call: TRBJ2-7
d_call: NA
cdr3_aa: CASSLRGPGTYEQYF
cdr3_nt: TGTGCCAGCAGCTTGAGAGGCCCCGGGACCTACGAGCAGTACTTC

v_call: TRBV20-1
clone_size: NA
j_call: TRBJ1-6
d_call: NA
cdr3_aa: CSARVGGRTYNSPLHF
cdr3_nt: TGCAGTGCTAGAGTTGGGGGGCGGACCTATAATTCACCCCTCCACTTT

v_call: TRBV13
clone_size: NA
j_call: TRBJ1-1
d_call: NA
cdr3_aa: CASRTSGGSLNTEAFF
cdr3_nt: TGTGCCAGCCGGACCTCTGGGGGCAGTTTGAACACTGAAGCTTTCTTT

v_call: TRBV7-6
clone_size: NA
j_call: TRBJ2-2
d_call: TRBD2
cdr3_aa: CASSYGLAGGPGELFF
cdr3_nt: TGTGCCAGCAGTTACGGACTAGCGGGAGGGCCCGGGGAGCTGTTTTTT

v_call: TRBV2
clone_size: NA
j_call: TRBJ1-5
d_call: NA
cdr3_aa: CASSEPRDHQPQHF
cdr3_nt: TGTGCCAGCAGTGAACCCAGGGATCATCAGCCCCAGCATTTT

v_call: TRBV6-4
clone_size: many
j_call: TRBJ2-2
d_call: NA
cdr3_aa: CASSGKNTGELFF
cdr3_nt: TGTGCCAGCAGTGGAAAGAACACCGGGGAGCTGTTTTTT

v_call: TRBV7-9
clone_size: NA
j_call: TRBJ1-4
d_call: NA
cdr3_aa: CASSQVVGKEINEKLFF
cdr3_nt: TGTGCCAGCAGCCAAGTCGTCGGGAAAGAGATTAATGAAAAACTGTTTTTT

v_call: TRBV19
clone_size: many
j_call: TRBJ1-3
d_call: TRBD1
cdr3_aa: CASRASTGSRNTIYF
cdr3_nt: TGTGCCAGTAGAGCCTCGACAGGGTCTCGAAACACCATATATTTT

v_call: TRBV6-2/TRBV6-3
clone_size: many
j_call: TRBJ2-7
d_call: NA
cdr3_aa: CASSYSGTGEQYF
cdr3_nt: TGTGCCAGCAGTTACTCCGGGACGGGCGAGCAGTACTTC

v_call: TRBV15
clone_size: NA
j_call: TRBJ1-4
d_call: NA
cdr3_aa: CAASRDRTTNEKLFF
cdr3_nt: TGTGCCGCCAGCAGAGATAGGACCACTAATGAAAAACTGTTTTTT